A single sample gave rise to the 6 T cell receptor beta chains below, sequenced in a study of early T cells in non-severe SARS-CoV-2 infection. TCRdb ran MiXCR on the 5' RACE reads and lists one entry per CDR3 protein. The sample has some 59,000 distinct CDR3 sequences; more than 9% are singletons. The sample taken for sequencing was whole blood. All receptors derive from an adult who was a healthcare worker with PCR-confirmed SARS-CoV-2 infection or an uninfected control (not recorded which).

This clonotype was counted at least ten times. The CDR3 is CASSAAMGDTQYF. CDR3 DNA sequence: TGTGCCAGCAGCGCCGCAATGGGAGATACGCAGTATTTT. J is TRBJ2-3 and V is TRBV2, with unresolved D. CDR1 and CDR2 (germline): SNHLY, FYNNEI. Between the trimmed V and J ends, which lost 6 bases and 5 bases, there was a span of 12 bases. This CDR3 region has 13 residues.

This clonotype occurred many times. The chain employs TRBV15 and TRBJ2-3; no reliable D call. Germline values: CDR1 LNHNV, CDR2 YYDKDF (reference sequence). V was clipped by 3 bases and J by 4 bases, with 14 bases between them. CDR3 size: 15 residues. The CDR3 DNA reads TGTGCCACCAGCAGGGACGCTTTGGCATCAGATACGCAGTATTTT. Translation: CATSRDALASDTQYF.

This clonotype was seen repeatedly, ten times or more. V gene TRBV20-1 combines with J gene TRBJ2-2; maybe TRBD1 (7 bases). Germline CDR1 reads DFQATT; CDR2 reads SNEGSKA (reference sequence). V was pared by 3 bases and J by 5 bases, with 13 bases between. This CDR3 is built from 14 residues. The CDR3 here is CSASGQGGTGELFF. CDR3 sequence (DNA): TGCAGTGCTAGCGGTCAGGGGGGTACCGGGGAGCTGTTTTTT.

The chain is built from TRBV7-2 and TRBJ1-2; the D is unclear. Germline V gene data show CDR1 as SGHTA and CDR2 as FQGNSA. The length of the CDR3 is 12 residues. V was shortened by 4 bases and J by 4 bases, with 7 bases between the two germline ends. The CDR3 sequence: CASSSYGYGYTF. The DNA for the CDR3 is TGTGCCAGCAGCTCTTACGGCTATGGCTACACCTTC.

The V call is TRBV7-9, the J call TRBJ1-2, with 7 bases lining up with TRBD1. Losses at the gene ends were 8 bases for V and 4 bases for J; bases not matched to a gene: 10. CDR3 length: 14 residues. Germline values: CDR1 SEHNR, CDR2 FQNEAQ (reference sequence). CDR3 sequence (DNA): TGTGCCAGCCTCGGACAGGAGCTACTCTATGGCTACACCTTC. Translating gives CASLGQELLYGYTF.

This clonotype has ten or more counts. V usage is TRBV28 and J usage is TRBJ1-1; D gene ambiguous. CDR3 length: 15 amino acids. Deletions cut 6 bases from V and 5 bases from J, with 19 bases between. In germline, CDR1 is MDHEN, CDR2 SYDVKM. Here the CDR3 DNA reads TGTGCCAGCAGAGTAAGACTGGATGGGCCAACTGAAGCTTTCTTT. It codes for CASRVRLDGPTEAFF.